One T cell receptor (beta chain) is described in this entry. The data are from a study of blood T cell repertoires in COVID-19. Study-wide background: Samples of COVID-19 (acute and convalescent) were obtained from the United States, Italy and Spain. The analysed material was cDNA or gDNA that came from T cells, B-cell-depleted T cells, or PBMCs.

Original processing notes: Reference gene primer amplification in the assay estimated nucleated cell counts. Assay used: immunoSEQ multiplex PCR; TCRdb lists only in-frame clones, some missing. The DNA gave D and trimming, while V, J and clone size come from that table. The repertoire holds fewer than 350,000 clones, about four fifths seen once, with about 3.2% in the top ten. The CDR3 is 18 amino acids. Germline assignment: CDR1 SGHDT and CDR2 YYEEEE. V lost 2 bases, J lost 2 bases, and 10 bases stayed unmatched. Source material: peripheral blood. This sequence was found in a woman in her sixties with active or convalescent COVID-19. This chain uses TRBV5-6 with TRBJ1-4; 9 positions agree with TRBD1. The CDR3 nucleotides are TGTGCCAGCAGCTTAACGGGACAGGGTTATGGGACTAATGAAAAACTGTTTTTT. Translation gives CASSLTGQGYGTNEKLFF.